Detailed here is one TCR beta chain. The data were taken from a study of blood T cells in healthy people across ages. This CDR3 has 18 amino acids. PCR was performed a second time for 7 to 11 cycles using a sample-barcoded 5' primer and a J-beta primer mix. TCRdb re-called the 5' RACE reads with MiXCR, one entry per CDR3 protein. The table records more than 450,000 distinct CDR3 sequences, about 27% of them present only once. This same sample was also taken into another study, of T cells of mothers and their children. This second study says: Input to cDNA synthesis comprised all extracted RNA, at a ratio of roughly 1.5 ug per 15 ul. A slight, non-significant increase in overlap was found for related mother-child pairs relative to unrelated pairs.

This receptor was identified in a boy younger than 10 in good health. Sequencing used blood. The rearrangement uses TRBV21-1 and TRBJ2-1; the table's D call of TRBD1 was not tested on the DNA. TRBV21-1 is shown as a pseudogene. CDR3 loop: CASSNFVGAGESYNEQFF. For the CDR3, the DNA is TGTGCCAGCAGCAACTTCGTGGGGGCGGGAGAGTCCTACAATGAGCAGTTCTTC.